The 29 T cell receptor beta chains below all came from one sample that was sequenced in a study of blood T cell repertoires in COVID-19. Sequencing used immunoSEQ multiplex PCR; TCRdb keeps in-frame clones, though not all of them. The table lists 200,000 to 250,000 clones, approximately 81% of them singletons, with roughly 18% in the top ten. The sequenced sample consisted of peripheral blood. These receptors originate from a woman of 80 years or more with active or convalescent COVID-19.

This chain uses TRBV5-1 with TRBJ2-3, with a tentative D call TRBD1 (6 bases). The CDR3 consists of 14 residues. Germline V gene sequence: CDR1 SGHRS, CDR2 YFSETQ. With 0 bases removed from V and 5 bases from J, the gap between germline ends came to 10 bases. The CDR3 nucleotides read TGCGCCAGCAGCTTGGGACCACAGGGAGATACGCAGTATTTT. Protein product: CASSLGPQGDTQYF. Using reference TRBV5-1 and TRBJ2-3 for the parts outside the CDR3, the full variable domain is KAGVTQTPRYLIKTRGQQVTLSCSPISGHRSVSWYQQTPGQGLQFLFEYFSETQRNKGNFPGRFSGRQFSNSRSEMNVSTLELGDSALYLCASSLGPQGDTQYFGPGTRLTVL.

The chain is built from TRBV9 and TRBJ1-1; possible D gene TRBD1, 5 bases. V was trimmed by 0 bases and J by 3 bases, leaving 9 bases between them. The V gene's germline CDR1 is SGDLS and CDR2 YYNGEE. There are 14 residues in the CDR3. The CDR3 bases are TGTGCCAGCAGCGTAGAAGGCAGGGACACTGAAGCTTTCTTT. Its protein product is CASSVEGRDTEAFF.

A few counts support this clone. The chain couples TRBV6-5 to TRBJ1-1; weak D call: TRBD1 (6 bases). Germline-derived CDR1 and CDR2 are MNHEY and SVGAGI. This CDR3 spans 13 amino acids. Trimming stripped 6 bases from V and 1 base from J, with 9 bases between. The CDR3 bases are TGTGCCAGCAGCAGGGGATGGAACACTGAAGCTTTCTTT. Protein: CASSRGWNTEAFF.

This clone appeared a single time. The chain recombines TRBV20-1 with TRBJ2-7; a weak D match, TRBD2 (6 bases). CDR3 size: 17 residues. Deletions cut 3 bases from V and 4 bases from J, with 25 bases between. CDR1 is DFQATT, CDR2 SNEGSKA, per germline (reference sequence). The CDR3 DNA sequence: TGCAGTGCTAGTTATGTAAGAGTGGGAGGATCGAGTTACGAGCAGTACTTC. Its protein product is CSASYVRVGGSSYEQYF.

The CDR3 coding sequence is TGTGCCAGCAGCTCTACAGGGGCCTTGAACTATGGCTACACCTTC. It translates to CASSSTGALNYGYTF. The chain has TRBV27 and TRBJ1-2; 7 bases are a match to TRBD1. CDR1 and CDR2 from the germline V gene are MNHEY and SMNVEV (reference sequence). CDR3 length: 15 residues. V shed 6 bases and J 2 bases; nucleotides not matched to a gene: 9.

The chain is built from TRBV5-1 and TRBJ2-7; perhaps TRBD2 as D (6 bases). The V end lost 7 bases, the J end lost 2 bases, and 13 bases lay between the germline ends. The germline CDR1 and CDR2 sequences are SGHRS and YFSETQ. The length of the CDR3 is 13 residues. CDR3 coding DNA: TGCGCCAGCGGCGGGACGGGGACCTACGAGCAGTACTTC. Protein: CASGGTGTYEQYF.

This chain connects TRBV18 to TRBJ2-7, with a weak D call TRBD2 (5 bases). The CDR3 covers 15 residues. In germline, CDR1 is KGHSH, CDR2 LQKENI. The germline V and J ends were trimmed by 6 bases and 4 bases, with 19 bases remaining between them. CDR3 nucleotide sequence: TGTGCCAGCTCGACCCAAACTCCGGACTTGTACGAGCAGTACTTC. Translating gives CASSTQTPDLYEQYF.

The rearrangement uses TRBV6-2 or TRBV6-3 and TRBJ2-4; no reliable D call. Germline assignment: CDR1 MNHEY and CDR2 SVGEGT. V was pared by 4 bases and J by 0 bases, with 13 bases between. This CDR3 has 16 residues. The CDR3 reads CASSSLRAIAKNIQYF. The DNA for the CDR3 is TGTGCCAGCAGTTCTCTAAGAGCCATAGCCAAAAACATTCAGTACTTC.

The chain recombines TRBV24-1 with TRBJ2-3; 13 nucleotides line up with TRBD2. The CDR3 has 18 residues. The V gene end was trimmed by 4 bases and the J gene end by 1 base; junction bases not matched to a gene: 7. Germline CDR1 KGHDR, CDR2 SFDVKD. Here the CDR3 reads CATSDIGLAGAGTDTQYF. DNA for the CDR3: TGTGCCACCAGTGACATCGGACTAGCGGGGGCAGGCACAGATACGCAGTATTTT.

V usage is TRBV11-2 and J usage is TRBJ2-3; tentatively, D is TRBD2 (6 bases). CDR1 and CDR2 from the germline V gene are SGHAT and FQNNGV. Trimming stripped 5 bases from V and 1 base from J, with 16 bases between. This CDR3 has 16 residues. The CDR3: CASSPRRGGGTDTQYF. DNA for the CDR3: TGTGCCAGCAGCCCTAGGAGGGGCGGAGGCACAGATACGCAGTATTTT.

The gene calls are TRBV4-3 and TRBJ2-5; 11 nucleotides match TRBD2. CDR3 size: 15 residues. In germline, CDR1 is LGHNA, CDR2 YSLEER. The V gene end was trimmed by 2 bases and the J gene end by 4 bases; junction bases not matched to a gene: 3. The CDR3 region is CASSQRLAGSETQYF. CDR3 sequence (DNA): TGCGCCAGCAGCCAAAGACTAGCGGGGTCAGAGACCCAGTACTTC.

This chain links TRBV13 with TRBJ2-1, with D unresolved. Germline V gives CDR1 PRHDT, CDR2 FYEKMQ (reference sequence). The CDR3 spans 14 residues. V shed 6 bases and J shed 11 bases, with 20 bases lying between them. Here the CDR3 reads CASSNEPSKAKQFF. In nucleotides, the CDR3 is TGTGCCAGCAGTAACGAGCCTTCTAAAGCGAAGCAGTTCTTC.

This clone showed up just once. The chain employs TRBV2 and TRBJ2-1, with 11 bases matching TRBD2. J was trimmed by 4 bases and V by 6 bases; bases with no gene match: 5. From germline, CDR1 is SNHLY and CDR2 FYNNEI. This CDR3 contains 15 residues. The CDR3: CASSPTSGGYNEQFF. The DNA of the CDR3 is TGTGCCAGCAGCCCAACTAGCGGGGGATACAATGAGCAGTTCTTC.

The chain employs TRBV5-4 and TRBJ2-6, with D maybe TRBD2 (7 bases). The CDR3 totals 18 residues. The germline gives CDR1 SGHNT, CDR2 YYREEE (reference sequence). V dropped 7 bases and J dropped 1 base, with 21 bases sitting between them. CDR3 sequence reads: CASGPGGGTRSGANVLTF. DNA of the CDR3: TGTGCCAGCGGACCGGGGGGCGGAACGAGGTCTGGGGCCAACGTCCTGACTTTC.

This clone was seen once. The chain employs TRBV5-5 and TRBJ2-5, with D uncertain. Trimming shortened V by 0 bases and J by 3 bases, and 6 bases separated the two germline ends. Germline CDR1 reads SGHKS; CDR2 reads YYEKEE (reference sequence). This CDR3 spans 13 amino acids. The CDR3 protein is CASSLALKETQYF. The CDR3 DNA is TGTGCCAGCAGCTTGGCGCTAAAAGAGACCCAGTACTTC. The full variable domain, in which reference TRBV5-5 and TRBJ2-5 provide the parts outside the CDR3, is DAGVTQSPTHLIKTRGQQVTLRCSPISGHKSVSWYQQVLGQGPQFIFQYYEKEERGRGNFPDRFSARQFPNYSSELNVNALLLGDSALYLCASSLALKETQYFGPGTRLLVL.

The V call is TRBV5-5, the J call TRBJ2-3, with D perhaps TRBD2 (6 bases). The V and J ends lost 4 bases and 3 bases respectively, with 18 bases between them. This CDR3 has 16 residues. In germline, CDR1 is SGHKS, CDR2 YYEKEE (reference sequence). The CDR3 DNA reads TGTGCCAGCAGCAACGGTGGGGGGTTCCCTACAGATACGCAGTATTTT. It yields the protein CASSNGGGFPTDTQYF. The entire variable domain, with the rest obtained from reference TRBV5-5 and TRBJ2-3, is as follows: DAGVTQSPTHLIKTRGQQVTLRCSPISGHKSVSWYQQVLGQGPQFIFQYYEKEERGRGNFPDRFSARQFPNYSSELNVNALLLGDSALYLCASSNGGGFPTDTQYFGPGTRLTVL.

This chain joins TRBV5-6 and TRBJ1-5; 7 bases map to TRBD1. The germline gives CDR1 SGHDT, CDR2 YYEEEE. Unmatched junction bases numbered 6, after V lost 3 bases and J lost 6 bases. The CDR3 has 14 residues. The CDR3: CASSSPGGGQPQHF. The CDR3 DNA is TGTGCCAGCAGCTCTCCAGGGGGTGGTCAGCCCCAGCATTTT.

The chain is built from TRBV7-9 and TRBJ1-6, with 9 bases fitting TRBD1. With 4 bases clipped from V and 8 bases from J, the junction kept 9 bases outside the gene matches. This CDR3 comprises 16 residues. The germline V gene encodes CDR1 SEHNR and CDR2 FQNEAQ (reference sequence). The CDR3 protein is CASSSWGTGRDSPLHF. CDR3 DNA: TGTGCCAGCAGCTCATGGGGGACAGGGCGCGATTCACCCCTCCACTTT.

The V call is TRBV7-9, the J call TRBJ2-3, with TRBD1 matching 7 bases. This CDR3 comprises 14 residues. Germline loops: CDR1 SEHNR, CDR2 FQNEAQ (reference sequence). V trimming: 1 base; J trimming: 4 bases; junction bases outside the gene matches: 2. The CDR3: CASSLGTGADTQYF. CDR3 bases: TGTGCCAGCAGCTTAGGGACAGGAGCAGATACGCAGTATTTT.

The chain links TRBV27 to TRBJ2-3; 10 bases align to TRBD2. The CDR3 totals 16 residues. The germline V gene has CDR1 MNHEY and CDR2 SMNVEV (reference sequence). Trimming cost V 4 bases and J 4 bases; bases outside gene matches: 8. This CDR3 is CASSSLTSGWSDTQYF. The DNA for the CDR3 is TGTGCCAGCAGTTCGCTGACTAGCGGGTGGTCAGATACGCAGTATTTT.

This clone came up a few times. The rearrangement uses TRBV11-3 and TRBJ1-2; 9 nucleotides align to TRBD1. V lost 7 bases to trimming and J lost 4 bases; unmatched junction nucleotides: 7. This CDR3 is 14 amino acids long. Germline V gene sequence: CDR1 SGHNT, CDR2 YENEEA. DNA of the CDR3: TGTGCCAGCAAACCAGGGACAGGGCCCTATGGCTACACCTTC. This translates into CASKPGTGPYGYTF.

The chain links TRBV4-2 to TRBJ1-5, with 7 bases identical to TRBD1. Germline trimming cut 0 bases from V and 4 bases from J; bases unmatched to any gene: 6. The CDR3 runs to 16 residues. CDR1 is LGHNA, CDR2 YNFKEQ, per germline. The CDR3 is CASSQDAETGNQPQHF. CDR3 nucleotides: TGTGCCAGCAGCCAAGATGCTGAGACAGGGAATCAGCCCCAGCATTTT.

The CDR3 nucleotides read TGTGCCATCAGTGGGCCGGTCGACAGGGTAGACACCGGGGAGCTGTTTTTT. Encoded protein: CAISGPVDRVDTGELFF. The chain employs TRBV10-3 and TRBJ2-2; TRBD1 matches at 7 bases. Germline CDR1 ENHRY, CDR2 SYGVKD. J lost 3 bases, V lost 4 bases, and 11 bases had no gene match. This CDR3 region has 17 residues.

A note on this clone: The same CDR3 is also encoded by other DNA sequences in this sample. CDR3 coding DNA: TGTGCCAGCAGCCTAATATCCTATGGCTACACCTTC. Its protein is CASSLISYGYTF. The chain uses TRBV28 and TRBJ1-2; no clear D gene. V lost 6 bases and J 4 bases, leaving 9 bases between the germline ends. Germline values: CDR1 MDHEN, CDR2 SYDVKM. CDR3 size: 12 residues.

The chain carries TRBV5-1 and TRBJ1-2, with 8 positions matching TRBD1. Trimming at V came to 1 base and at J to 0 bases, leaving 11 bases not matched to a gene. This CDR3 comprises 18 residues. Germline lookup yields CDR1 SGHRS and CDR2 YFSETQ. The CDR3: CASSLMTQGASANYGYTF. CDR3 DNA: TGCGCCAGCAGCTTGATGACCCAGGGGGCCTCAGCTAACTATGGCTACACCTTC.

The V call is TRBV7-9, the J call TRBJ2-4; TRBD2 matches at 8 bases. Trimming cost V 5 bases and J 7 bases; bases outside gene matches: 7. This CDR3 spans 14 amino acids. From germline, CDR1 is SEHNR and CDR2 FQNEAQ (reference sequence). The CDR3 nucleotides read TGTGCCAGCAGCACTATAGCGGGAACGAACATTCAGTACTTC. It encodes CASSTIAGTNIQYF.

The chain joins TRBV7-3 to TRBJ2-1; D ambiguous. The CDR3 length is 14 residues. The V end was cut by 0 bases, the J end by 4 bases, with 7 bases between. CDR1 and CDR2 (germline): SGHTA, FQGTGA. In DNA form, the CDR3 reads TGTGCCAGCAGCTTAACACCCGCGTACAATGAGCAGTTCTTC. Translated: CASSLTPAYNEQFF.

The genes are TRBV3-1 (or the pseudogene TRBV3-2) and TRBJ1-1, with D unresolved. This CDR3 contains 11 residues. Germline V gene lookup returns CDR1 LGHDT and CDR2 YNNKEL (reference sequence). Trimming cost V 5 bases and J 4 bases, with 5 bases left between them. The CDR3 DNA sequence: TGTGCCAGCAGCTTGGCCACTGAAGCTTTCTTT. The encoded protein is CASSLATEAFF.

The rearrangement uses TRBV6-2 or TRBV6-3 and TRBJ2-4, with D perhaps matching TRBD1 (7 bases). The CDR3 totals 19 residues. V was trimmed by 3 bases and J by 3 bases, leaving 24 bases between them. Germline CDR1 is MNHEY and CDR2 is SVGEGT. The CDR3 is CASSYRLRQGGFGKNIQYF. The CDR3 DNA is TGTGCCAGCAGTTATCGACTGAGACAGGGAGGTTTTGGCAAAAACATTCAGTACTTC.